A single sample is the source of the 20 T cell receptor beta chains below, sequenced in a study of human T cells and chemical hapten exposure. From the RACE reads, TCRdb called clonotypes with MiXCR, one entry per CDR3 protein. Here the sample spans tens of thousands of distinct CDR3 sequences, about 9.3% being singletons. Time point: patch test 1, 2 weeks after DPC sensitization. Stated treatment: therapeutic diphenylcyclopropenone sensitization with weekly scalp DPC. The sample here was whole blood, taken in connection with sensitization to the hapten diphenylcyclopropenone (DPC). The receptors were sampled from a woman aged 40 to 49 with alopecia areata. Some clones in this sample may be carry-over from other donors' samples.

This clonotype was observed a few times. The chain links TRBV7-2 to TRBJ1-2, with 7 bases aligning to TRBD1. J was trimmed by 8 bases and V by 3 bases; bases with no gene match: 9. CDR1 and CDR2 (germline): SGHTA, FQGNSA. This CDR3 has 14 residues. The DNA of the CDR3 is TGTGCCAGCAGCTTCCACGGGACAGAAGGAGGCTACACCTTC. This encodes CASSFHGTEGGYTF.

This clonotype was picked up many times. The chain has TRBV12-3 or TRBV12-4 and TRBJ2-1, with 10 bases that match TRBD2. The trim removed 1 base at V and 6 bases at J, leaving 15 bases unmatched. The CDR3 sequence is 19 residues long. The DNA of the CDR3 is TGTGCCAGCAGTTTAGGAGGGCTAGCGGGGGTCCCTCCGGGCAATGAGCAGTTCTTC. Amino acids: CASSLGGLAGVPPGNEQFF.

Only a few counts were recorded for this clonotype. This chain uses TRBV4-3 with TRBJ2-3; 9 bases map to TRBD2. The CDR3 totals 13 residues. The V segment lost 3 bases and the J segment 9 bases; nucleotides outside the gene matches: 4. Per germline, CDR1 LGHNA and CDR2 YSLEER. This CDR3 is CASSQLAGATQYF. The CDR3 DNA sequence: TGCGCCAGCAGCCAGTTAGCGGGGGCAACGCAGTATTTT.

The sample holds a few counts of this clonotype. Here the CDR3 DNA reads TGTGCCAGCAGCCCCTCCCCTCTTGGCGAGCAGTACTTC. It specifies CASSPSPLGEQYF. The V gene is TRBV12-3 or TRBV12-4, the J gene TRBJ2-7; D unclear. CDR3 length: 13 amino acids. V was trimmed by 6 bases and J by 6 bases, leaving 15 bases between them.

There are many counts of this clonotype. This chain links TRBV9 with TRBJ2-7; 7 bases agree with TRBD1. V trimming: 4 bases; J trimming: 6 bases; junction bases outside the gene matches: 4. This CDR3 region has 12 residues. Germline-derived CDR1 and CDR2 are SGDLS and YYNGEE. For the CDR3, the DNA is TGTGCCAGCAGCCCCAGGGGGTTCGAGCAGTACTTC. Encoded protein: CASSPRGFEQYF.

V is TRBV27 and J is TRBJ1-1; no definite D call. Trimming removed 4 bases at V and 1 base at J, with 10 bases between. The CDR3 runs to 14 residues. Germline V gives CDR1 MNHEY, CDR2 SMNVEV (reference sequence). For the CDR3, the DNA is TGTGCCAGCAGTTCTTTGGGCAGGAACACTGAAGCTTTCTTT. Translated: CASSSLGRNTEAFF.

This clonotype was found a few times. This chain links TRBV28 with TRBJ1-6; unclear D gene. The CDR3 is 12 residues long. The germline V gene encodes CDR1 MDHEN and CDR2 SYDVKM. Between the trimmed V and J ends, which lost 6 bases and 8 bases, there was a span of 8 bases. CDR3 amino acids: CASSLLHSPLHF. In DNA, the CDR3 is TGTGCCAGCAGCCTTCTTCATTCACCCCTCCACTTT.

Comments on this clonotype: A much more abundant neighbour one base away suggests this may be a read error. The chain uses TRBV27 and TRBJ2-2; 10 bases align to TRBD1. In germline, CDR1 is MNHEY, CDR2 SMNVEV (reference sequence). The CDR3 loop spans 16 amino acids. The CDR3 protein is CGSRQGAHQNTGELFF. CDR3 nucleotide sequence: TGTGGCAGCCGACAGGGGGCACATCAGAACACCGGGGAGCTGTTTTTT.

There are many counts of this clonotype. J is TRBJ1-3 and V is TRBV25-1, with 9 bases that match TRBD1. Germline V CDR1 and CDR2: MGHDK, SYGVNS. This CDR3 region has 14 residues. Unmatched junction bases numbered 1, after V lost 6 bases and J lost 1 base. In nucleotides, the CDR3 is TGTGCCAGCAGAGGGACAGGGTCTGGAAACACCATATATTTT. It yields the protein CASRGTGSGNTIYF.

In its sample, this clonotype was seen many times. The rearrangement joins TRBV2 to TRBJ1-6; D uncertain. The CDR3 is 12 amino acids. The germline gives CDR1 SNHLY, CDR2 FYNNEI. V lost 2 bases, J lost 8 bases, and 4 bases lay in between. The CDR3 DNA follows: TGTGCCAGCAGTGAATCGTATTCACCCCTCCACTTT. This codes for CASSESYSPLHF.

Many counts were recorded for this clonotype. The chain employs TRBV7-9 and TRBJ2-7; 7 bases match TRBD2. There are 15 residues in the CDR3. Germline lookup yields CDR1 SEHNR and CDR2 FQNEAQ (reference sequence). V lost 3 bases and J lost 5; bases outside the gene matches: 10. CDR3 DNA: TGTGCCAGCAGCTTTCGGGCGACTAGCTCTAACGAGCAGTACTTC. As protein: CASSFRATSSNEQYF.

This clonotype was seen many times. The V call is TRBV9, the J call TRBJ2-1, with D perhaps TRBD1 (6 bases). Trimming cost V 3 bases and J 8 bases, with 18 bases left between them. The CDR3 runs 15 residues. Germline CDR1 SGDLS, CDR2 YYNGEE. The CDR3 coding sequence is TGTGCCAGCAGCGAAAGAGGGGGTGAGGGAGATGAGCAGTTCTTC. It encodes CASSERGGEGDEQFF. The variable domain in full, with the rest retrieved from reference TRBV9 and TRBJ2-1, is DSGVTQTPKHLITATGQRVTLRCSPRSGDLSVYWYQQSLDQGLQFLIQYYNGEERAKGNILERFSAQQFPDLHSELNLSSLELGDSALYFCASSERGGEGDEQFFGPGTRLTVL.

Ten or more counts support this clonotype. The chain carries TRBV20-1 and TRBJ1-4; TRBD1 aligns across 10 bases. The junction had 4 bases not matched to a gene; V was cut back by 3 bases and J by 6 bases. Germline V gene data show CDR1 as DFQATT and CDR2 as SNEGSKA (reference sequence). This CDR3 has 14 residues. The chain's CDR3 is CSASPGTGDEKLFF. Here the CDR3 DNA reads TGCAGTGCTAGTCCCGGGACAGGGGATGAAAAACTGTTTTTT.

V and J are TRBV20-1 and TRBJ2-4; TRBD2 might be the D (6 bases). The CDR3 spans 14 residues. Between the trimmed V and J ends, which lost 5 bases and 0 bases, there was a span of 11 bases. The germline gives CDR1 DFQATT, CDR2 SNEGSKA (reference sequence). The CDR3 spells CSAGTGLAKNIQYF. The CDR3 nucleotides read TGCAGTGCTGGGACTGGGCTAGCCAAAAACATTCAGTACTTC.

This clonotype was seen at least ten times. The rearrangement joins TRBV6-1 to TRBJ2-1; TRBD1 aligns across 9 bases. Germline CDR1 reads MNHNS; CDR2 reads SASEGT. J gave up 8 bases and V 9 bases, and 2 bases lay outside the gene matches. The CDR3 sequence is 11 residues long. The CDR3, as DNA: TGTGCCAGTACAGGGGGCGATGAGCAGTTCTTC. Amino acids: CASTGGDEQFF.

This clonotype was seen more than once but under ten times. The V and J genes are TRBV2 and TRBJ2-5, with 9 nucleotides matching TRBD1. Germline V gene lookup returns CDR1 SNHLY and CDR2 FYNNEI. There are 14 residues in the CDR3. V lost 6 bases and J lost 5; bases outside the gene matches: 7. The CDR3 DNA reads TGTGCCAGCAGGGTTCCGGACAGGGGTGAGACCCAGTACTTC. It translates to CASRVPDRGETQYF.

The CDR3 sequence: CASSPNNPLNTEAFF. The CDR3 DNA reads as TGTGCCAGCTCACCAAACAATCCTTTGAACACTGAAGCTTTCTTT. The chain recombines TRBV18 with TRBJ1-1; D not resolved. Trimming took 2 bases from V and 0 from J, leaving 10 bases between them. This CDR3 region has 15 residues. Germline CDR1 reads KGHSH; CDR2 reads LQKENI. The full variable domain, with the rest looked up from reference TRBV18 and TRBJ1-1, is NAGVMQNPRHLVRRRGQEARLRCSPMKGHSHVYWYRQLPEEGLKFMVYLQKENIIDESGMPKERFSAEFPKEGPSILRIQQVVRGDSAAYFCASSPNNPLNTEAFFGQGTRLTVV.

This clonotype was seen ten or more times. The chain couples TRBV5-4 to TRBJ1-1; D may be TRBD1 (5 bases). V gave up 1 base and J gave up 4 bases, with 14 bases separating them. There are 15 residues in the CDR3. Germline values: CDR1 SGHNT, CDR2 YYREEE (reference sequence). Here the CDR3 DNA reads TGTGCCAGCAGCTTGACGGGGGGTTTCGGCACTGAAGCTTTCTTT. As protein: CASSLTGGFGTEAFF.

The chain employs TRBV6-5 and TRBJ1-5, with 7 bases matching TRBD1. Germline loops: CDR1 MNHEY, CDR2 SVGAGI. This CDR3 has 15 amino acids. Trimming cost V 5 bases and J 2 bases; bases outside gene matches: 6. The CDR3 DNA is TGTGCCAGCAGTCGGAACAGGGGAGGCAATCAGCCCCAGCATTTT. This codes for CASSRNRGGNQPQHF.

On this clonotype itself: A much larger clone lies one base from this, so it may be a read error. The chain is built from TRBV5-1 and TRBJ1-1; possibly TRBD1 for D (5 bases). V shed 5 bases and J shed 11 bases, with 13 bases lying between them. Germline CDR1 reads SGHRS; CDR2 reads YFSETQ. The CDR3 sequence is 11 residues long. In DNA form, the CDR3 reads TGCGCCAGCAGGCTGGACAAGGTGGCTTTCTTT. Amino acid sequence: CASRLDKVAFF.